This T cell receptor (beta chain) was sequenced during a study of cytomegalovirus exposure and HLA in healthy donors. Overall study context: A later analysis reported the roughly 120 validation repertoires used the same platform as the roughly 700 first-cohort repertoires. Overall study findings and caveats: The majority of TCR sequences were rare, yet some public TCRs appeared in many donors. The study put 150 to 200 TCR beta chains on its list as cytomegalovirus-associated. First-cohort TCR clusters tended to co-occur in the 130 or so validation repertoires, a later analysis found.

CDR3 length equals 13 residues. The germline CDR1 and CDR2 sequences are SGHDT and YYEEEE. V was pared by 0 bases and J by 2 bases, with 6 bases between. Using immunoSEQ multiplex PCR, the repertoire was profiled, and TCRdb retains in-frame clones only, with some absent. Of around 190,000 clones in the sample, around 85% were seen once. For this clone: Its antigen is as yet unknown. Other DNA sequences in the same sample also yield this CDR3.

The chain has TRBV5-6 and TRBJ2-7; possible D gene TRBD1, 6 bases. Source material: PBMCs. The receptor was isolated from a man aged 18 to 29 in good health and CMV-seropositive. This chain's CDR3 is CASSLGGPYEQYF. The DNA of the CDR3 is TGTGCCAGCAGCTTGGGGGGGCCCTACGAGCAGTACTTC.